This T cell receptor (beta chain) is drawn from a study of T cell responses to AZD1222 COVID-19 vaccine. The germline gives CDR1 ENHRY, CDR2 SYGVKD. The CDR3 consists of 14 residues. V shed 11 bases, J shed 7 bases, and the junction held 12 bases outside the gene matches. General study results and limits: The donors showed a predominance of white British ancestry and of females, with possible underestimation of clonal diversity. Repertoire collection took place solely once the T cell response had peaked.

Sequencing was performed with immunoSEQ multiplex PCR; in TCRdb, only in-frame clones are kept and a portion is missing. The top ten clones hold 4% to 5% of a sample with some 97,000 clones, roughly 86% of them seen once. Turning to this clone: Its target is unknown.

This sequence was found in an adult in good health. The J gene is TRBJ2-2, the V gene TRBV10-3, with 8 positions matching TRBD1. This material consisted of peripheral blood, taken on day 0 of MenACWY control vaccination. The CDR3 bases are TGTGCCGTAGGCAGGGGGCTTCAGGGCGGGGAGCTGTTTTTT. This encodes CAVGRGLQGGELFF.